The present T cell receptor (beta chain) was sequenced within a study of T-cell memory formation after mild COVID-19. TCRdb independently ran MiXCR on the 5' RACE reads; one entry per CDR3 protein. The sample carries roughly 400,000 distinct CDR3 sequences, approximately 16% recorded once. Trimming at V came to 6 bases and at J to 4 bases, leaving 9 bases not matched to a gene. CDR3 length: 16 amino acids. Sequences were obtained from PBMCs or a T cell subset sorted from them (not recorded which). This clonotype was sampled from a man between 18 and 29 years old who had mild COVID-19 (a few samples of this study predate the infection). Cell type and time point are not known. The genes are TRBV12-3 or TRBV12-4 and TRBJ2-3; TRBD2 aligns across 11 bases. CDR3 amino acids: CASSDPLAGDPDTQYF. The CDR3 bases are TGTGCCAGCAGCGACCCACTAGCGGGGGACCCAGATACGCAGTATTTT.